The following is a T cell receptor (beta chain) sequence with its context. Its antigen target is currently unknown. The record has no base qualities; no much larger clone is one base away. This specimen comes from a study of CD8 T cells in Susac syndrome (dated by TCRdb to between 2019 and 2020). For the study in its entirety: Repertoire sequencing was used to test whether CD8+ T cell activation and differentiation in Susac syndrome was antigen driven. What the study reported, not specific to this receptor: The number of individuals in the TCR sequencing and HLA analysis was acknowledged as relatively small.

Peripheral blood CD8+ and CD4+ T cells from healthy donors, Susac syndrome patients and multiple sclerosis patients were profiled using high-throughput TCR beta sequencing. The multiple sclerosis controls were treatment-naive patients whose relapsing-remitting disease, either stable or active, fulfilled the revised McDonald criteria. CD8+ TEMRA cells were enriched by FACS, while bulk CD8+ and CD4+ T cells were purified by magnetic negative isolation. Blood was collected in EDTA tubes and processed within 24 hours, with PBMCs isolated through density gradient centrifugation. PBMCs intended for TCR sequencing were cryopreserved in liquid nitrogen and thawed later in a water bath at 37 degrees C. Purity of sorted or isolated CD4+, CD8+ and CD8+ TEMRA cells was at least 90%. RNA was extracted with the RNeasy kit and about 0.5 to 1 ug was reverse transcribed using random hexamers. The immunoSEQ multiplex PCR assay, which covers 54 Vbeta and 13 Jbeta segments, was used to amplify TCR beta CDR3 regions. PCR amplification bias was corrected by using a synthetic template baseline for primer optimization and computational correction. In the paper's pipeline: Reads were assigned to V, D and J genes according to IMGT and analyzed in immunoSEQ Analyzer, with only productive sequences retained. To calculate clonality, Shannon entropy was normalized by log2 of the number of productive unique sequences and then subtracted from one. For each patient and control, public and private clones were evaluated within the 100 most prevalent clones. Susac-specific clones were defined as absent from healthy and MS cohorts, around 1,000 published viral clones and other ImmuneACCESS disease sequences. In-frame beta chains were kept once TCRdb had trimmed the public reads at Q25 with fastp and called clones with MiXCR. Each CDR3 protein appears once, grouped with its most common genes and DNA. The V and J calls reflect TCRdb's pipeline rather than the authors' work. The table for this sample lists roughly 120,000 distinct CDR3 sequences; about 95% of them were counted only once. Less than 0.15% of the sample rests with the top ten.

Inclusive of the bounding cysteine and phenylalanine, the CDR3 is 15 residues long. The CDR3 DNA has 45 bases and is translated from base 1. Clipping removes 3 bases from V and 12 bases from J, with 12 as the unmatched junction base count. The TCR comes from a human donor with multiple sclerosis. The sequenced sample was CD4+ T cells from PBMCs. The V gene is TRBV12-3 or TRBV12-4 and the J gene is TRBJ2-1; 9 of the junction bases match TRBD2. The nucleotide sequence is TGTGCCAGCAGTTTTCAGGCTAGCGGGATCGGCGGGCAGTTCTTC. This sequence encodes CASSFQASGIGGQFF.